These T cell receptor beta chains were read from a single sample in a study of blood T cell repertoires in COVID-19. The table came from immunoSEQ multiplex PCR; TCRdb's copy has only in-frame clones and leaves some out. The sample has 200,000 to 300,000 clones; approximately 86% are singletons. The sample comprised peripheral blood. The receptors here all came from a woman aged 60 to 75 with active or convalescent COVID-19. The CDR3 runs from the conserved cysteine through the conserved F or W. Each record gives: D gene, clone size, J gene, V gene, CDR3 DNA, CDR3 protein. A D gene is named only where the DNA matches it firmly. Only some rows state a clone size, as once, few, many or a class for expanded clones.

>NA|NA|TRBJ2-5|TRBV19
TGTGCCAGTAGTAGTTGGGCCGACCAGGGTGAAGGAGAGACCCAGTACTTC
CASSSWADQGEGETQYF
>TRBD2|NA|TRBJ2-3|TRBV18
TGTGCCAGCTCACCACGCGGGGGGCCCACAGATACGCAGTATTTT
CASSPRGGPTDTQYF
>NA|NA|TRBJ2-4|TRBV19
TGTGCCAGTAGTATAGAAGGGCTCGCGGGCATTCAGTACTTC
CASSIEGLAGIQYF
>TRBD1|NA|TRBJ2-5|TRBV18
TGTGCCAGCTCACCACCCCAGGGACAGGGTTTGGAGACCCAGTACTTC
CASSPPQGQGLETQYF
>NA|few|TRBJ2-2|TRBV27
TGTGCCAGCAGTTTGTCTAGCCCGAACACCGGGGAGCTGTTTTTT
CASSLSSPNTGELFF
>TRBD2|NA|TRBJ2-5|TRBV11-2
TGTGCCAGCAGCTTAGATCGGGAGGTGAATCTGGAGACCCAGTACTTC
CASSLDREVNLETQYF
>TRBD1|NA|TRBJ1-1|TRBV11-2
TGTGCCAGCATCGCGGACAGGACTCTTCCTGAAGCTTTCTTT
CASIADRTLPEAFF
>TRBD2|once|TRBJ2-1|TRBV9
TGTGCCAGCAGCGCGGTACTAGCGGGAAGTCACACAGTCGTTGAGCAGTTCTTC
CASSAVLAGSHTVVEQFF
>NA|medium-sized|TRBJ1-5|TRBV7-9
TGTGCCAGCAGCTTCGGGGAGACGGATCAGCCCCAGCATTTT
CASSFGETDQPQHF
>TRBD2|NA|TRBJ2-2|TRBV9
TGTGCCAGCAGCGGCGGGACTACTCACACCGGGGAGCTGTTTTTT
CASSGGTTHTGELFF